This T cell receptor beta chain is drawn from a study of Siglec-9 on CD8 T cells in melanoma. TCRdb keeps only in-frame clones here, not all; method: immunoSEQ multiplex PCR. This sample has about 36,000 clones, with around 82% found just once. CDR3 length: 13 amino acids. Input material: Siglec-9- CD8+ T cells sorted from blood. The TCR originated in a human donor in good health. The rearrangement links TRBV21-1 to TRBJ1-2; no check of the table's D call, TRBD1, against the DNA was made. TRBV21-1 has pseudogene status. CDR3 nucleotide sequence: TGTGCCAGCAGCGCCAACACAGGGGACGGCTACACCTTC. Amino acid sequence: CASSANTGDGYTF.